The 21 T cell receptor beta chains in this list originate from one sample, sequenced in a study of blood T cells in healthy people across ages. Primers used in a second PCR of about 7 to 12 cycles were a sample-barcoded 5' primer and a J-beta primer mix. TCRdb fed the 5' RACE reads into MiXCR, producing one record per CDR3 protein. The table records 600,000 to 800,000 distinct CDR3 sequences, roughly 21% of them present only once. The sequenced sample was blood. These receptors all come from an older man in good health.

This clonotype was observed a handful of times. The J gene is TRBJ2-5, the V gene TRBV7-2; 7 positions agree with TRBD1. The J call may not be correct, given that the DNA end is closer to TRBJ2-7. This CDR3 has 14 residues. Germline values: CDR1 SGHTA, CDR2 FQGNSA. For the CDR3, the DNA is TGTGCCAGCAGCTCGACAGGGTACTACTACGAGCAGTACTTC. It encodes CASSSTGYYYEQYF.

The chain uses TRBV12-3 or TRBV12-4 and TRBJ2-7, with D uncertain. The CDR3 sequence is 12 residues long. The V end was cut by 6 bases, the J end by 6 bases, with 12 bases between. The CDR3 spells CASSYHGGEQYF. The CDR3 nucleotides read TGTGCCAGCAGCTACCACGGCGGCGAGCAGTACTTC.

This chain links TRBV5-1 with TRBJ1-2; possible D gene TRBD1, 6 bases. Germline assignment: CDR1 SGHRS and CDR2 YFSETQ. The CDR3 runs 14 residues. Deletions cut 4 bases from V and 7 bases from J, with 17 bases between. Here the CDR3 reads CASSPDSAIGGYTF. The CDR3 bases are TGCGCCAGCAGCCCGGACAGTGCAATCGGTGGCTACACCTTC.

In this sample, this clonotype turned up a few times. This rearrangement joins TRBV5-1 to TRBJ2-1; either TRBD1 or TRBD2 may fit D (6 bases each). The V gene lost 3 bases and the J gene lost 5 bases, with 15 bases spanning the gap. Germline V gives CDR1 SGHRS, CDR2 YFSETQ. The CDR3 is made up of 15 amino acids. CDR3 amino acids: CASSSEGGSHNEQFF. The CDR3 DNA sequence: TGCGCCAGCAGCTCCGAAGGGGGGAGCCACAATGAGCAGTTCTTC.

This clonotype was found a few times. The CDR3 sequence: CASSLDTTGLAGVVTQYF. For the CDR3, the DNA is TGTGCCAGCAGTCTAGACACGACCGGCCTAGCGGGAGTGGTGACCCAGTACTTC. The chain carries TRBV6-1 and TRBJ2-5; TRBD2 agrees at 10 bases. The CDR3 consists of 18 residues. In germline, CDR1 is MNHNS, CDR2 SASEGT. V dropped 5 bases and J dropped 7; count of bases not matched to a gene: 19.

This clonotype was seen many times. The CDR3: CSARWEIQETQYF. The DNA for the CDR3 is TGCAGTGCTAGATGGGAAATCCAAGAGACCCAGTACTTC. The chain links TRBV20-1 to TRBJ2-5; D unresolved. The CDR3 covers 13 residues. Per germline, CDR1 DFQATT and CDR2 SNEGSKA (reference sequence). V was clipped by 2 bases and J by 1 base, with 8 bases between them.

This clonotype appeared a few times. The CDR3 region has the DNA TGTGCCAGCAGCACAACCGGGACAGTCTACAATGAGCAGTTCTTC. Its translation is CASSTTGTVYNEQFF. The chain carries TRBV7-2 and TRBJ2-1; 7 bases map to TRBD1. CDR1 is SGHTA, CDR2 FQGNSA, per germline. V dropped 5 bases and J dropped 3; count of bases not matched to a gene: 7. The length of the CDR3 is 15 residues. Together with reference TRBV7-2 and TRBJ2-1, the CDR3 gives the full variable domain: GAGVSQSPSNKVTEKGKDVELRCDPISGHTALYWYRQSLGQGLEFLIYFQGNSAPDKSGLPSDRFSAERTGGSVSTLTIQRTQQEDSAVYLCASSTTGTVYNEQFFGPGTRLTVL.

Only a few counts were recorded for this clonotype. The rearrangement links TRBV13 to TRBJ2-3, with D unclear. The CDR3 sequence is 12 residues long. V was shortened by 5 bases and J by 3 bases, with 6 bases between the two germline ends. Germline CDR1 PRHDT, CDR2 FYEKMQ (reference sequence). The CDR3 reads CASSRRTDTQYF. Here the CDR3 DNA reads TGTGCCAGCAGCCGCCGGACAGATACGCAGTATTTT.

The V and J genes are TRBV12-3 or TRBV12-4 and TRBJ2-2; D possibly uses TRBD1 or TRBD2 (5 bases each). Trimming removed 6 bases from V and 9 bases from J, with 11 bases in between. CDR3 length: 12 residues. Here the CDR3 reads CASSVGTRELFF. DNA of the CDR3: TGTGCCAGCAGCGTGGGGACGAGGGAGCTGTTTTTT.

The chain carries TRBV3-1 and TRBJ1-2; no reliable D call. Trimming took off 1 base at V and 7 bases at J, with 7 bases between the two ends. From germline, CDR1 is LGHDT and CDR2 YNNKEL (reference sequence). The CDR3 totals 12 residues. Here the CDR3 reads CASSQGFAGYTF. In DNA, the CDR3 is TGTGCCAGCAGCCAAGGGTTCGCTGGCTACACCTTC.

Ten or more counts support this clonotype. The chain combines TRBV6-5 with TRBJ2-7; TRBD1 matches 9 bases. After removal of 5 bases from V and 3 bases from J, the junction contained 11 bases not matched to a gene. This CDR3 contains 16 residues. Per the germline V gene, CDR1 is MNHEY and CDR2 is SVGAGI. CDR3 bases: TGTGCCAGCAGTCGACCCGGGACAGGGAGTCTCTACGAGCAGTACTTC. Its protein product is CASSRPGTGSLYEQYF.

With regard to this clonotype: Germline is not matched at one junction end, which may reflect a read error. The CDR3 region has the DNA TGTGCCAGCAGTCTCGTGACACTGAATCGGCCCCAGCATTTT. Its translation is CASSLVTLNRPQHF. The rearrangement joins TRBV12-3 or TRBV12-4 to TRBJ1-5; D gene ambiguous. This CDR3 spans 14 amino acids.

In the case of this clonotype: One junction end does not reproduce the germline sequence, and a read error may be involved. The chain recombines TRBV20-1 with TRBJ1-4; the D is unclear. CDR1 and CDR2 from the germline V gene are DFQATT and SNEGSKA (reference sequence). The CDR3 runs 11 residues. CDR3 in DNA: TGCAGTGCCCCCGCTTTTGAAAAACTGGTTTTT. Its protein is CSAPAFEKLVF.

This clonotype was seen more than once but under ten times. The CDR3 nucleotides read TGTGCCAGCAGTTTAAGGATAAAATACAATGAGCAGTTCTTC. Translated: CASSLRIKYNEQFF. The gene calls are TRBV27 and TRBJ2-1; no definite D call. With 2 bases removed from V and 4 bases from J, the gap between germline ends came to 9 bases. In germline, CDR1 is MNHEY, CDR2 SMNVEV (reference sequence). This CDR3 has 14 residues.

The chain uses TRBV15 and TRBJ2-7, with a tentative D call TRBD1 (5 bases). Germline V gives CDR1 LNHNV, CDR2 YYDKDF (reference sequence). V was cut by 0 bases and J by 0 bases, with 9 bases left in between. The CDR3 consists of 15 residues. The DNA of the CDR3 is TGTGCCACCAGCAGAGATCACAGGAGCTCCTACGAGCAGTACTTC. Translated: CATSRDHRSSYEQYF.

This clonotype was seen a handful of times. The chain joins TRBV20-1 to TRBJ2-3; D is ambiguous. Between the trimmed V and J ends, which lost 2 bases and 4 bases, there was a span of 13 bases. The length of the CDR3 is 14 residues. The germline V gene encodes CDR1 DFQATT and CDR2 SNEGSKA (reference sequence). The DNA for the CDR3 is TGCAGTGCTAGAACGGCCCTGCGTTCAGATACGCAGTATTTT. As protein: CSARTALRSDTQYF.

The chain joins TRBV4-1 to TRBJ2-4, with 8 bases that match TRBD2. V gave up 2 bases and J gave up 0 bases; unmatched junction bases: 3. Germline V lookup: CDR1 MGHRA, CDR2 YSYEKL. The CDR3 is made up of 16 amino acids. Here the CDR3 reads CASSQLAGIAKNIQYF. The CDR3 DNA follows: TGCGCCAGCAGCCAATTAGCGGGGATAGCCAAAAACATTCAGTACTTC.

The rearrangement joins TRBV15 to TRBJ2-1; 7 nucleotides align to TRBD2. Trimming removed 3 bases from V and 2 bases from J; junction bases left unmatched: 4. CDR1 LNHNV and CDR2 YYDKDF come from the germline V gene (reference sequence). This CDR3 has 15 amino acids. CDR3 sequence (DNA): TGTGCCACCAGCAGTCTAGCGGCACCCTACAATGAGCAGTTCTTC. Amino acids: CATSSLAAPYNEQFF.

This clonotype was observed at least ten times. This chain connects TRBV6-1 to TRBJ2-7, with D possibly being TRBD2 (6 bases). The CDR3 runs 16 residues. The germline gives CDR1 MNHNS, CDR2 SASEGT. V was cut by 0 bases and J by 2 bases, with 14 bases left in between. CDR3 residues: CASSEALFGTAYEQYF. CDR3 nucleotides: TGTGCCAGCAGTGAAGCGCTCTTCGGGACTGCCTACGAGCAGTACTTC.

This clonotype came up a few times. This rearrangement joins TRBV25-1 to TRBJ1-5; the D is unclear. Between the trimmed V and J ends, which lost 4 bases and 0 bases, there was a span of 7 bases. CDR3 length equals 14 residues. Per the germline V gene, CDR1 is MGHDK and CDR2 is SYGVNS. CDR3 nucleotide sequence: TGTGCCAGCAGTGGAATAAATAGCAATCAGCCCCAGCATTTT. Translated, it gives CASSGINSNQPQHF.

This chain links TRBV3-1 with TRBJ2-7; D unresolved. CDR1 and CDR2 (germline): LGHDT, YNNKEL (reference sequence). Trimming stripped 0 bases from V and 7 bases from J, with 10 bases between. The CDR3 is made up of 13 amino acids. For the CDR3, the DNA is TGTGCCAGCAGCCAAGATGGAAGGGTAGAGCAGTACTTC. It yields the protein CASSQDGRVEQYF.